This T cell receptor (beta chain) was found in a study of shared clonotypes between healthy human individuals. Study-level background: Contributing individuals were two females and a few males aged 18 to 49.

Clones were read by immunoSEQ multiplex PCR, and TCRdb kept only the in-frame ones, dropping some. This sample has some 1.5 million clones, with around 98% found just once. The length of the CDR3 is 15 residues. V was clipped by 0 bases and J by 4 bases, with 12 bases between them. Per germline, CDR1 SGHRS and CDR2 YFSETQ. The donor population consisted of healthy HIV-negative adults with no recent acute infections or vaccinations. The sequenced sample was naive CD4+ T cells sorted from blood. Documented subset: CD45RA+ positively selected. The receptor was derived from a man aged 30 to 39 in good health. The rearrangement joins TRBV5-1 to TRBJ2-3; D unresolved. CDR3 in amino acids: CASSLADLVADTQYF. The CDR3 coding sequence is TGCGCCAGCAGCTTGGCCGACCTAGTAGCAGATACGCAGTATTTT.